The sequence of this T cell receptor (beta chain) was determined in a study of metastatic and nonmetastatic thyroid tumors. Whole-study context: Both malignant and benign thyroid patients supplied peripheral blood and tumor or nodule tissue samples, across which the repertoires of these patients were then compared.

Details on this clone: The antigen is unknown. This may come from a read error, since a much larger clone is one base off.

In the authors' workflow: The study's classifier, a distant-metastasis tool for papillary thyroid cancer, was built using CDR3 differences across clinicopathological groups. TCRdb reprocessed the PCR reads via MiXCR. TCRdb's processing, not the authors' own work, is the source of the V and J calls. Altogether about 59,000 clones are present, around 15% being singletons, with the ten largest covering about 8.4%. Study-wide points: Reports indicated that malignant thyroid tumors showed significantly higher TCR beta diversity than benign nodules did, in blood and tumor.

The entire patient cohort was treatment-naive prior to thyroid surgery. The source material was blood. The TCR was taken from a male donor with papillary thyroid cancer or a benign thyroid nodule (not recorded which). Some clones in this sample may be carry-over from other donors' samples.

CDR3 in DNA: TGCAGTGCCAGGTTTGAGAGGGGCACAGATACGCAGTATTTT. The encoded protein is CSARFERGTDTQYF. The rearrangement links TRBV20-1 to TRBJ2-3, with D perhaps matching TRBD2 (5 bases). There are 14 residues in the CDR3. Germline V gives CDR1 DFQATT, CDR2 SNEGSKA (reference sequence). Trimming pared 6 bases from V and 1 base from J, leaving 14 bases between.